Reported below is one T cell receptor (beta chain). These data originate in a study of blood T cell repertoires in COVID-19. On the study more broadly: The United States, Italy and Spain provided the acute and convalescent COVID-19 samples.

Adults between about 18 and 95 years of age took part from about 24 US areas. The CDR3 is 15 residues long. Germline CDR1 reads SNHLY; CDR2 reads FYNNEI. Trimming took off 3 bases at V and 1 base at J, with 12 bases between the two ends. Methods used by the authors: Estimates of nucleated cell counts were drawn from the amplification of reference gene primers. Measured with immunoSEQ multiplex PCR; TCRdb has only the in-frame clones, and not every one. The V and J calls and clone size were taken over from that table, and D and trimming were inferred from the DNA. The table has under 300,000 clones, around nine tenths seen once.

The sequence came from a man in his forties who had recovered from COVID-19. This chain links TRBV2 with TRBJ1-1; D call uncertain. The sequenced material came from PBMCs or T cells enriched from blood (not recorded which). The CDR3 region has the DNA TGTGCCAGCAGTGAGAGGCTGTTACCGAACACTGAAGCTTTCTTT. Protein product: CASSERLLPNTEAFF.